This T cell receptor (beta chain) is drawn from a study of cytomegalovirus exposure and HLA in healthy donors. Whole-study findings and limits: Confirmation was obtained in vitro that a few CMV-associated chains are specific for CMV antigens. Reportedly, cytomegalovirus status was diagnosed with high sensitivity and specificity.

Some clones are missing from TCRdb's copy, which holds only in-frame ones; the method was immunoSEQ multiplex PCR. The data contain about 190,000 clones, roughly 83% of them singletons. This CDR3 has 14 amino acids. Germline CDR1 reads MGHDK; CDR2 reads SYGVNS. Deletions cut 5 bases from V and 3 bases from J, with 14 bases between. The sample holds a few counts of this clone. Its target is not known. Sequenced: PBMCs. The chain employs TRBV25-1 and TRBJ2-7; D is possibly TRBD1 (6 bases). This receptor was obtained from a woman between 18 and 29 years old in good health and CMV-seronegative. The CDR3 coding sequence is TGTGCCAGCAGTAGGTGGGACACGGTCTACGAGCAGTACTTC. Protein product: CASSRWDTVYEQYF.